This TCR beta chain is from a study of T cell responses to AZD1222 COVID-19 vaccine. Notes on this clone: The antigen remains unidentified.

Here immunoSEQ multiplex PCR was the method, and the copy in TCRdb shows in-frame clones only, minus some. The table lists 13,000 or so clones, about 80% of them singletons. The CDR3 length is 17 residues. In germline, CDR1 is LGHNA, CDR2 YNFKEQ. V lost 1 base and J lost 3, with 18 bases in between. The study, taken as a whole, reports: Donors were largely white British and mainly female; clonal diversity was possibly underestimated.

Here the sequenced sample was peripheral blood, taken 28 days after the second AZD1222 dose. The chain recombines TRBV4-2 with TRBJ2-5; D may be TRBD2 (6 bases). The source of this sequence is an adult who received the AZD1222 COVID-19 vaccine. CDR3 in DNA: TGTGCCAGCAGCCAAGCGTCTGGTTCGGCGGGGAAAGAGACCCAGTACTTC. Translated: CASSQASGSAGKETQYF.